These 29 T cell receptor beta chains were sequenced from one sample in a study of cytotoxic CD8 clonotypes in ibrutinib-treated CLL. The method was immunoSEQ multiplex PCR; TCRdb's version includes in-frame clones alone and lacks a portion of them. Among 49,000 or so clones, roughly 57% were seen once, and the ten largest hold over 25%. This sample comprised PBMCs, obtained after 12 months of ibrutinib treatment. These receptors all come from a human donor with chronic lymphocytic leukemia.

This clone has only one observation. This chain links TRBV6-6 with TRBJ1-1; D is perhaps TRBD1 (5 bases). This CDR3 has 15 residues. V lost 5 bases and J 5 bases, leaving 18 bases between the germline ends. The germline V gene encodes CDR1 MNHNY and CDR2 SVGAGI (reference sequence). This CDR3 is CASSPMGRRKTEAFF. The CDR3 nucleotides are TGTGCCAGCAGTCCTATGGGACGCAGGAAGACTGAAGCTTTCTTT.

Comments on this clone: The junction and the germline gene differ at one end; a read error may be behind it. This chain connects TRBV6-6 to TRBJ2-7; TRBD1 aligns across 7 bases. This CDR3 contains 13 residues. CDR1 MNHNY and CDR2 SVGAGI come from the germline V gene (reference sequence). DNA of the CDR3: TGTGCCAGCAGTTATTCACAGGGGTACGGGCAGTACTTC. This encodes CASSYSQGYGQYF.

The chain recombines TRBV28 with TRBJ1-2, with D maybe TRBD1 (6 bases). The V end lost 2 bases, the J end lost 4 bases, and 11 bases lay between the germline ends. The length of the CDR3 is 14 residues. Germline CDR1 reads MDHEN; CDR2 reads SYDVKM. CDR3 region: CASSLLQGSYGYTF. CDR3 nucleotides: TGTGCCAGCAGTTTACTACAGGGCAGCTATGGCTACACCTTC.

This rearrangement joins TRBV11-2 to TRBJ2-1, with a weak D call TRBD2 (6 bases). This CDR3 comprises 16 residues. With 5 bases removed from V and 0 bases from J, the gap between germline ends came to 14 bases. Germline V gives CDR1 SGHAT, CDR2 FQNNGV. CDR3 sequence: CASSPIKRASYNEQFF. The CDR3 DNA is TGTGCCAGCAGCCCCATCAAGCGGGCCTCCTACAATGAGCAGTTCTTC.

The V call is TRBV6-6, the J call TRBJ1-1; weak D call: TRBD1 (6 bases). The CDR3 is 13 amino acids. Germline CDR1 is MNHNY and CDR2 is SVGAGI (reference sequence). V was cut by 7 bases and J by 1 base, with 10 bases left in between. The CDR3: CASKGEGNTEAFF. The CDR3 DNA reads TGTGCCAGCAAGGGGGAGGGGAACACTGAAGCTTTCTTT.

The genes are TRBV14 and TRBJ2-3; D is perhaps TRBD1 (5 bases). Germline V CDR1 and CDR2: SGHDN, FVKESK. Trimming removed 4 bases from V and 1 base from J, with 12 bases in between. The CDR3 has 15 residues. The CDR3 sequence: CASSLRLGGTDTQYF. CDR3 bases: TGTGCCAGCAGCCTCCGGTTAGGGGGCACAGATACGCAGTATTTT.

This clone occurred a few times. This rearrangement joins TRBV27 to TRBJ2-1; no clear D. Germline-derived CDR1 and CDR2 are MNHEY and SMNVEV (reference sequence). The CDR3 is 13 residues long. Trimming removed 2 bases at V and 4 bases at J, with 6 bases between. Here the CDR3 DNA reads TGTGCCAGCAGTTTAAAGGGATACAATGAGCAGTTCTTC. Protein sequence: CASSLKGYNEQFF.

The DNA for the CDR3 is TGTGCCAGCAGTTATGGAGTTGACACCGGGGAGCTGTTTTTT. Residues: CASSYGVDTGELFF. The chain has TRBV6-6 and TRBJ2-2; D uncertain. Germline values: CDR1 MNHNY, CDR2 SVGAGI (reference sequence). CDR3 length equals 14 residues. V lost 3 bases and J 3 bases, leaving 8 bases between the germline ends.

The V call is TRBV6-1, the J call TRBJ1-1, with TRBD1 as a possible D gene (6 bases). CDR3 length: 13 amino acids. V lost 7 bases and J lost 5, with 14 bases in between. Germline V CDR1 and CDR2: MNHNS, SASEGT. CDR3 region: CASTGEMGTEAFF. The DNA of the CDR3 is TGTGCCAGCACAGGGGAGATGGGGACTGAAGCTTTCTTT.

This clone has ten or more counts. The chain couples TRBV11-3 to TRBJ2-7; D not certain. With 2 bases removed from V and 7 bases from J, the gap between germline ends came to 15 bases. The CDR3 loop spans 14 amino acids. Germline V CDR1 and CDR2: SGHNT, YENEEA. The CDR3 region has the DNA TGTGCCAGCAGCTTAATGGGCAGGCTGGGAGAGCAGTACTTC. This gives the protein CASSLMGRLGEQYF.

The rearrangement joins TRBV5-1 to TRBJ2-7, with 8 bases fitting TRBD2. The CDR3 runs to 16 residues. Trimming cost V 2 bases and J 4 bases; bases outside gene matches: 11. CDR1 and CDR2 (germline): SGHRS, YFSETQ. The chain's CDR3 is CASSFPPGLDPYEQYF. The CDR3 DNA follows: TGCGCCAGCAGCTTTCCCCCGGGACTAGATCCGTACGAGCAGTACTTC.

V and J are TRBV2 and TRBJ1-1; TRBD1 matches at 9 bases. This CDR3 has 13 amino acids. Germline lookup yields CDR1 SNHLY and CDR2 FYNNEI. V was clipped by 7 bases and J by 4 bases; unmatched bases: 4. CDR3 loop: CASIPGQGTEAFF. The DNA of the CDR3 is TGTGCCAGCATTCCGGGACAGGGCACTGAAGCTTTCTTT.

The chain recombines TRBV20-1 with TRBJ1-1; D not resolved. V lost 2 bases to trimming and J lost 0 bases, with 1 base between them. Germline loops: CDR1 DFQATT, CDR2 SNEGSKA (reference sequence). This CDR3 contains 11 residues. This chain's CDR3 is CSARLNTEAFF. The CDR3 DNA reads as TGCAGTGCTAGACTGAACACTGAAGCTTTCTTT.

This clone has a single count. This chain uses TRBV5-1 with TRBJ1-3, with no clear D. CDR1 and CDR2 from the germline V gene are SGHRS and YFSETQ. The CDR3 is made up of 15 amino acids. V was clipped by 4 bases and J by 0 bases, with 11 bases between them. CDR3 region: CASSLDFNSGNTIYF. DNA for the CDR3: TGCGCCAGCAGCCTAGACTTTAACTCTGGAAACACCATATATTTT.

A note on this clone: Just one base apart from a much larger clone, this may be a read error. The rearrangement uses TRBV7-6 and TRBJ2-1; 7 nucleotides align to TRBD1. V was clipped by 1 base and J by 9 bases; unmatched bases: 3. The length of the CDR3 is 13 residues. The germline V gene encodes CDR1 SGHVS and CDR2 FNYEAQ. The CDR3 DNA sequence: TGTGCCAGCAGCTTAGACAGGGGCGGTGAGCAGTTCTTC. It codes for CASSLDRGGEQFF.

The chain carries TRBV9 and TRBJ2-7; D remains unclear. CDR3 length: 12 amino acids. The germline gives CDR1 SGDLS, CDR2 YYNGEE. Deletions cut 7 bases from V and 1 base from J, with 9 bases between. DNA of the CDR3: TGTGCCAGCGGGAAAGGATCCTACGAGCAGTACTTC. Protein sequence: CASGKGSYEQYF.

The CDR3 sequence: CASSLVLWAGSTDTQYF. DNA for the CDR3: TGTGCCAGCAGCTTAGTTCTCTGGGCGGGCAGCACAGATACGCAGTATTTT. This chain links TRBV7-2 with TRBJ2-3; TRBD2 might be the D (5 bases). This CDR3 is built from 17 residues. CDR1 SGHTA and CDR2 FQGNSA come from the germline V gene. Trimming stripped 1 base from V and 0 bases from J, with 14 bases between.

This clone was seen a few times. The chain couples TRBV11-2 to TRBJ2-3, with TRBD2 matching 10 bases. Germline assignment: CDR1 SGHAT and CDR2 FQNNGV. V lost 4 bases and J lost 4; bases outside the gene matches: 2. The CDR3 has 14 residues. This chain's CDR3 is CASSSGLASDTQYF. Here the CDR3 DNA reads TGTGCCAGCAGCTCGGGACTAGCGTCAGATACGCAGTATTTT.

This clone was counted a few times. The chain recombines TRBV5-1 with TRBJ1-5; TRBD1 matches at 9 bases. After removal of 4 bases from V and 4 bases from J, the junction contained 3 bases not matched to a gene. Germline V gene data show CDR1 as SGHRS and CDR2 as YFSETQ. The CDR3 is made up of 14 amino acids. CDR3 bases: TGCGCCAGCAGCCCCGGGACAGGGAATCAGCCCCAGCATTTT. It specifies CASSPGTGNQPQHF.

This rearrangement joins TRBV5-1 to TRBJ1-5, with 9 bases matching TRBD1. Per germline, CDR1 SGHRS and CDR2 YFSETQ. This CDR3 has 15 amino acids. Trimming removed 6 bases from V and 6 bases from J; junction bases left unmatched: 10. CDR3 bases: TGCGCCAGCATTTCTCCCGGGACAGGGAGTCAGCCCCAGCATTTT. It yields the protein CASISPGTGSQPQHF.

This clone was seen many times. The chain combines TRBV27 with TRBJ1-1; perhaps TRBD1 as D (6 bases). Trimming took 9 bases from V and 6 from J, leaving 20 bases between them. The CDR3 totals 14 residues. In germline, CDR1 is MNHEY, CDR2 SMNVEV (reference sequence). The CDR3 here is CASRNVGDMAEAFF. The DNA of the CDR3 is TGTGCCAGTCGGAACGTAGGGGACATGGCTGAAGCTTTCTTT.

The genes are TRBV19 and TRBJ1-3; D is possibly TRBD1 (6 bases). The CDR3 is 16 residues long. The V gene's germline CDR1 is LNHDA and CDR2 SQIVND (reference sequence). The CDR3 nucleotides read TGTGCTAGGTACGGGGGCGAAATTATCTCTGGAAACACCATATATTTT. This translates into CARYGGEIISGNTIYF.

This clone has a handful of counts. The chain links TRBV11-2 to TRBJ1-1, with D possibly matching TRBD1 (6 bases). This CDR3 region has 13 residues. The germline gives CDR1 SGHAT, CDR2 FQNNGV. The V and J ends lost 7 bases and 0 bases respectively, with 9 bases between them. The CDR3 here is CASKGQLNTEAFF. The CDR3 DNA follows: TGTGCCAGCAAAGGACAGTTGAACACTGAAGCTTTCTTT.

This clone was detected only once. J is TRBJ2-7 and V is TRBV14; the D is unclear. CDR3 length equals 15 residues. The V gene lost 0 bases and the J gene lost 7 bases, with 16 bases spanning the gap. Germline assignment: CDR1 SGHDN and CDR2 FVKESK. CDR3 sequence (DNA): TGTGCCAGCAGCCAAGATCTAACAGCCCTTAGAGAGCAGTACTTC. Protein sequence: CASSQDLTALREQYF.

This clone was observed a single time. This sequence joins TRBV2 and TRBJ2-3; no definite D call. Trimming removed 5 bases from V and 6 bases from J, with 9 bases in between. This CDR3 has 12 residues. CDR1 and CDR2 from the germline V gene are SNHLY and FYNNEI. This CDR3 is CASSSKPDTQYF. CDR3 sequence (DNA): TGTGCCAGCAGTTCGAAACCCGATACGCAGTATTTT.

The gene calls are TRBV6-6 and TRBJ1-1; no definite D call. V lost 10 bases and J lost 1, with 10 bases in between. Germline V lookup: CDR1 MNHNY, CDR2 SVGAGI (reference sequence). The CDR3 extends over 12 amino acids. The CDR3 loop is CAISPANTEAFF. The CDR3 coding sequence is TGTGCCATCAGCCCGGCGAACACTGAAGCTTTCTTT.

The count of this clone is one. The chain recombines TRBV29-1 with TRBJ1-5, with 9 bases fitting TRBD1. The CDR3 is made up of 15 amino acids. V shed 7 bases and J 6 bases; nucleotides not matched to a gene: 13. CDR1 is SQVTM, CDR2 ANQGSEA, per germline. For the CDR3, the DNA is TGCAGCGCTCAATTCGACAGGGGGTACGCTCAGCCCCAGCATTTT. Protein product: CSAQFDRGYAQPQHF.

J is TRBJ1-3 and V is TRBV19, with D perhaps matching TRBD1 (5 bases). Deletions cut 3 bases from V and 0 bases from J, with 9 bases between. Germline assignment: CDR1 LNHDA and CDR2 SQIVND (reference sequence). The CDR3 runs to 15 residues. CDR3 sequence: CASSIRGTSGNTIYF. CDR3 sequence (DNA): TGTGCCAGTAGTATTCGAGGGACCTCTGGAAACACCATATATTTT.

The chain uses TRBV5-1 and TRBJ2-5, with a tentative D call TRBD1 (6 bases). Trimming took 3 bases from V and 4 from J, leaving 7 bases between them. Germline V gene lookup returns CDR1 SGHRS and CDR2 YFSETQ. The CDR3 consists of 12 residues. CDR3 DNA sequence: TGCGCCAGCAGCTCCAGGGGAGAGACCCAGTACTTC. Amino acids: CASSSRGETQYF.